These T cell receptor beta chains were read from a single sample in a study of blood T cell repertoires in COVID-19. Only in-frame clones appear in the TCRdb table, and some are missing; sequencing was by immunoSEQ multiplex PCR. The sample lists some 65,000 clones; 90% were seen once. The sample taken for sequencing was peripheral blood. Receptor source: a man aged 55 to 70 with acute or convalescent COVID-19. Both conserved end residues are part of each CDR3. A D gene is named only where the DNA matches it firmly. The listing skips clone size in some rows; elsewhere it reads once, few, many or a size class.

J gene: TRBJ2-1
D gene: NA
V gene: TRBV10-3
clone size: NA
CDR3 DNA: TGTGCCATCAGGGGAGGCCCTGGGGATGAGCAGTTCTTC
CDR3 protein: CAIRGGPGDEQFF

J gene: TRBJ2-7
D gene: NA
V gene: TRBV18
clone size: NA
CDR3 DNA: TGTGCCAGCTCCCGGGGAGACAACGAGCAGTACTTC
CDR3 protein: CASSRGDNEQYF

J gene: TRBJ1-1
D gene: NA
V gene: TRBV7-2
clone size: once
CDR3 DNA: TGTGCCAGCAGCTTTAGGACGGGGACTGAAGCTTTCTTT
CDR3 protein: CASSFRTGTEAFF

J gene: TRBJ1-5
D gene: NA
V gene: TRBV3-1/TRBV3-2
clone size: NA
CDR3 DNA: TGTGCCAGCGGGCGGGCTAATCAGCCCCAGCATTTT
CDR3 protein: CASGRANQPQHF

J gene: TRBJ2-2
D gene: TRBD1
V gene: TRBV24-1
clone size: NA
CDR3 DNA: TGTGCCACCCGGCAGGGGGCGAACACCGGGGAGCTGTTTTTT
CDR3 protein: CATRQGANTGELFF

J gene: TRBJ2-4
D gene: NA
V gene: TRBV7-2
clone size: NA
CDR3 DNA: TGTGCCAGCAGCTCGAGGACCGGCGGGGCCAAAAACATTCAGTACTTC
CDR3 protein: CASSSRTGGAKNIQYF

J gene: TRBJ2-7
D gene: NA
V gene: TRBV6-5
clone size: NA
CDR3 DNA: TGTGCCAGCAGTTACCAGGGGACACAGTACGAGCAGTACTTC
CDR3 protein: CASSYQGTQYEQYF

J gene: TRBJ1-3
D gene: TRBD1
V gene: TRBV7-8
clone size: NA
CDR3 DNA: TGTGCCAGCAGCTTCTACGGACAGGGCTCTGGAAACACCATATATTTT
CDR3 protein: CASSFYGQGSGNTIYF

J gene: TRBJ1-2
D gene: TRBD1
V gene: TRBV11-2
clone size: NA
CDR3 DNA: TGTGCCAGCAGCCTAACAGGGGGCGCCGTCTATGGCTACACCTTC
CDR3 protein: CASSLTGGAVYGYTF

J gene: TRBJ2-5
D gene: TRBD1
V gene: TRBV7-2
clone size: NA
CDR3 DNA: TGTGCCAGCAGCTTAGAGGGACAGGGGGTAGAGACCCAGTACTTC
CDR3 protein: CASSLEGQGVETQYF

J gene: TRBJ1-3
D gene: TRBD1
V gene: TRBV13
clone size: NA
CDR3 DNA: TGTGCCAGCAGCTTAGCGAGCCGGACAGGGATGAGTGCTCTGTACTCTGGAAACACCATATATTTT
CDR3 protein: CASSLASRTGMSALYSGNTIYF

J gene: TRBJ1-2
D gene: NA
V gene: TRBV5-4
clone size: NA
CDR3 DNA: TGTGCCAGCAGCCCCCGACAGAACCAGGGCTATGGCTACACCTTC
CDR3 protein: CASSPRQNQGYGYTF

J gene: TRBJ1-6
D gene: NA
V gene: TRBV12-3/TRBV12-4
clone size: NA
CDR3 DNA: TGTGCCAGCAGTCTGGACAGTTTCTCACCCCTCCACTTT
CDR3 protein: CASSLDSFSPLHF

J gene: TRBJ2-3
D gene: NA
V gene: TRBV5-1
clone size: once
CDR3 DNA: TGCGCCAGCAGCTTGGAATGGGGGGCAGATACGCAGTATTTT
CDR3 protein: CASSLEWGADTQYF

J gene: TRBJ1-1
D gene: NA
V gene: TRBV6-5
clone size: NA
CDR3 DNA: TGTGCCAGCAGTTTCCAAAGGGGCGCTGAAGCTTTCTTT
CDR3 protein: CASSFQRGAEAFF

J gene: TRBJ1-5
D gene: NA
V gene: TRBV7-3
clone size: NA
CDR3 DNA: TGTGCCAGCAGCCCAAACAGGGTAAATCAGCCCCAGCATTTT
CDR3 protein: CASSPNRVNQPQHF

J gene: TRBJ1-5
D gene: TRBD1
V gene: TRBV7-9
clone size: NA
CDR3 DNA: TGTGCCAGCAGCCAGGGGGAGACGGTTCAGCCCCAGCATTTT
CDR3 protein: CASSQGETVQPQHF